This TCR beta chain was captured by sequencing in a study of PD-1 blockade in mismatch repair-deficient tumors. Some clones are missing from TCRdb's copy, which holds only in-frame ones; the method was immunoSEQ multiplex PCR. This sample yields roughly 130,000 clones, of which about nine tenths are seen a single time; roughly 12% belongs to the top ten. The CDR3 has 15 amino acids. Trimming removed 2 bases from V and 0 bases from J, with 10 bases in between. Germline V gene lookup returns CDR1 ENHRY and CDR2 SYGVKD. The V and J genes are TRBV10-3 and TRBJ1-1, with D perhaps TRBD1 (5 bases). This specimen consisted of peripheral blood, obtained 70 to 73 weeks after starting pembrolizumab. This TCR was recovered from an adult with mismatch repair-deficient cancer. The CDR3 bases are TGTGCCATCAGTGAGGACGGGGGGTTGAACACTGAAGCTTTCTTT. Protein sequence: CAISEDGGLNTEAFF.